The T cell receptor beta chain described here comes from a study of cytomegalovirus exposure and HLA in healthy donors. Study outcomes and limitations: In an earlier analysis, about 90% or about 30%: the productive usage of most TCR beta V segments.

V lost 0 bases to trimming and J lost 12 bases, with 21 bases between them. CDR3 length equals 16 residues. Per the germline V gene, CDR1 is SGHAT and CDR2 is FQNNGV. With 60 Vbeta and 13 Jbeta primers, the PCR was carried out. Generated by immunoSEQ multiplex PCR, the TCRdb table keeps only in-frame clones and is missing some. The sample holds roughly 200,000 clones, around 85% seen once. On this clone: The antigen is not known.

The rearrangement joins TRBV11-2 to TRBJ2-1, with D perhaps matching TRBD2 (6 bases). The source of this sequence is a woman aged 50 to 65 in good health and CMV-seronegative. The sample taken for sequencing was PBMCs. CDR3 protein: CASSLEAGIRRYGQFF. The DNA of the CDR3 is TGTGCCAGCAGCTTAGAGGCGGGGATACGCCGTTATGGGCAGTTCTTC.